This T cell receptor beta chain is from a study of cytomegalovirus exposure and HLA in healthy donors (dated by TCRdb to the late 2010s). With respect to the entire study: An earlier analysis of several hundred of the donors reported roughly 270 Gb of sequence data and roughly 110 million unique TCR beta sequences from approximately 180 million T cells. About 280 gigabases of sequencing data and around 85 million unique TCR sequences made up an early release that covered 500 to 650 HLA-typed donors. The genetic ancestry cluster associated with self-reported Caucasian donors included approximately 85% of the 350 to 500 genotyped donors. The study aimed to test whether signatures of past pathogen exposure could be identified by cataloging public T cell receptors. The study used immunosequencing to profile the T cell repertoires of around 600 subjects and linked those repertoires to cytomegalovirus serostatus. A separate validation cohort of some 130 different subjects was used in addition to the 666-subject first cohort. To predict cytomegalovirus infection status, the study brought together high-throughput TCR immunosequencing, statistical association of individual TCRs with disease status, and machine learning. A later analysis re-examined previously published TCR beta repertoires from around 670 donors and added high-resolution HLA genotyping to investigate patterns of TCR occurrence. In the later analysis, no new phenotypic data were used to find candidate immune exposures; instead, reliance was placed on TCR beta sequences and their occurrence across donors. An earlier analysis of 500 to 750 of the donors applied high-throughput TCR beta sequencing to assess whether each TCR beta V gene segment acted as functional or pseudogenic. Donor age, sex, ethnicity and CMV serostatus were compiled together with the repertoire data. Genome-wide SNP genotypes for about three fifths of the roughly 700 donors were used in a later genetic analysis, which treated that subset as a discovery cohort. All discovery cohort repertoires had been generated using a single sequencing platform. HLA typing included class I and class II loci at four-digit resolution. Typing coverage varied by locus: roughly 629-640 donors for A, B, C, DRB1 and DQB1; 522 for DQA1; approximately 570 for DPA1; around 490 for DPB1. Because of strong linkage in the cohort, roughly five DR-DQ haplotypes were treated as single units for association and clustering. On average, about 240,000 unique TCR beta nucleotide sequences were sequenced per donor among 398 genotyped donors of the cohort, with around 19% of those sequences being non-productive.

Beyond this particular receptor, the publication reports: The sequencing pipeline was judged likely to have produced a cluster of highly shared sequence variants as a technical artifact. In a later analysis, HLA-associated TCR beta chains showed more clonal expansion and lower generation probabilities than non-associated chains that were equally common. The classifier was reported to diagnose cytomegalovirus status with high specificity and sensitivity in both the original and validation cohorts. Strong co-occurrence of HLA alleles, especially DR and DQ, made assigning TCR associations to individual alleles difficult. A later analysis found that TCR association rates varied across HLA loci, with DRB1 alleles showing the most associated TCRs and HLA-C alleles the fewest. Because HLA typing was missing for some donors at each locus, association tests included only the typed subset. It was suggested by the authors that the approach could potentially be generalized to other disease states and immunological phenotypes. Compared with the roughly 600-donor mean, donors in an Asian-associated ancestry cluster had fewer N-insertions in productive TCRs, according to a later genetic analysis. Correlated functional status among segregating V segments might be attributable to linkage disequilibrium, but an unknown experimental factor could not be ruled out. In this cohort, only TCR beta chains were sequenced, and detectable features were limited by the absence of alpha or paired-chain data. While some public TCRs were present in many individuals, most TCR sequences turned up only very rarely across donors. The study gave a list of about 150 TCR beta chains associated with cytomegalovirus. V-gene and J-gene trimming of TCR beta chains was associated with a missense DCLRE1C variant in a later genetic analysis, and the association was replicated in an independent cohort. In a later analysis, several top co-occurrence clusters were reported to appear linked to parvovirus B19, influenza, CMV and Epstein-Barr virus. Sequencing depth was assumed to be roughly uniform across donors in the presence/absence analyses, though that assumption may not hold. Some IMGT-functional V segments, including TRBV6-2 and TRBV6-3, could not be distinguished by the 87-base-pair reads and were therefore excluded. A further reported finding was that TCR beta sequences accurately predicted the HLA-A and HLA-B alleles for most subjects in the first cohort. In a later analysis, 16,951 TCR beta sequences were associated with specific HLA alleles at a false discovery rate of 0.05. CMV serostatus was the only immune exposure information available for the cohort. Roughly 15 rarely observed V segments, including chromosome 9 orphons, were excluded from the earlier analysis of approximately 500 of the donors because counts were too low. In a later analysis, most CMV-associated TCR beta chains were found to appear HLA-restricted, with HLA associations seemingly driven largely by CMV exposure. In an earlier analysis of about 600 of the donors, most TCR beta V segments appeared in productive rearrangements about 87% or about 30% of the time, broadly matching IMGT annotations. A few of the identified cytomegalovirus-associated TCR beta chains were confirmed in vitro to be specific for cytomegalovirus antigens.

The cohort consisted of hundreds of healthy bone marrow donors. Cohort members were all nominally healthy when sampled, although unrecorded immune exposures were likely present. The donor tested CMV seronegative, placing the donor among the 350 or so seronegative members of the cohort. Each donor provided a peripheral blood sample, and peripheral blood mononuclear cells were used for TCR beta sequencing. Genomic DNA was extracted from the blood cell samples with the Qiagen DNeasy Blood Extraction Kit. As regards this clone: It lacks a known antigen. No much larger clonotype is one base removed from it; base qualities were not supplied.

The CDR3 goes from the cysteine to the phenylalanine over 13 residues. Only CDR3 DNA is held: 39 bases, read in frame from base 1. From the germline V gene, CDR1 is SGHAT and CDR2 is FQNNGV. V is reduced by 2 bases and J by 3 bases, leaving a spacing of 8 bases between them. The library relied on the immunoSEQ multiplex PCR assay. A mixture of 60 forward primers for TCR Vbeta segments and 13 reverse primers for TCR Jbeta segments was used in the multiplex PCR. Amplification of the CDR3 region of rearranged TCR beta genes was performed with a multiplex PCR assay on genomic DNA. On the Illumina HiSeq System, the amplified TCR beta libraries were sequenced as 87-base-pair reads. The original methods were these. Across the 700 or so repertoires, a later analysis counted around 80 million unique TCR beta chains, some 11 million of which were shared by at least two donors. To remove PCR and sequencing errors, raw reads were error-corrected and collapsed into unique sequences using a nearest-neighbor algorithm that merged closely related sequences. CDR3 sequences were aligned to IMGT reference sequences to assign V, D and J gene segments. Each retained sequence needed at least a six-nucleotide match to both a V gene segment and a J gene segment. A rearrangement counted as productive if the CDR3 had no stop codons and remained in frame with V and J, and every other rearrangement counted as non-productive. Following IMGT convention, CDR3 was defined as the stretch from the second conserved V-encoded cysteine to the conserved J-encoded phenylalanine. Sequences without an unambiguous match to a single V gene segment were excluded from the earlier analysis of about 630 of the donors. In an earlier analysis of 587 of the donors, a V segment was called functional when productive rearrangements were above 56.7%, and segregating when the standard deviation between donors exceeded 5%. A statistical classification framework was developed to diagnose cytomegalovirus status using the catalog of TCR beta chain sequences. In a later analysis, TCR nucleotide sequences were compared against IMGT/GENE-DB human TR gene sequences so that V and J genes could be assigned. A later analysis assigned CDR3 sequences and most-parsimonious VDJ recombination scenarios with the TCRdist pipeline. A later analysis defined each TCR beta chain by its CDR3 amino acid sequence plus V-gene family, and excluded reads lacking a unique V-gene family. In a later analysis, around 600 highly shared, low-generation-probability nucleotide sequences were removed to address suspected cross-contamination and a sequencing artifact. For each public chain, a later analysis derived a clonal expansion index from normalized ranks of inferred template counts within each repertoire. In a later analysis, generation probabilities were computed with a VDJ recombination model fitted to out-of-frame rearrangements, and the resulting probabilities were checked against IGoR. In a later analysis, hypergeometric tests were used to score TCR-TCR, TCR-HLA and TCR-CMV co-occurrence, with a repertoire-size bias correction applied to TCR pairs. False discovery rates were estimated in a later analysis by permuting HLA or CMV assignments 20 times. A later analysis grouped co-occurring TCRs with DBSCAN, adding TCRdist sequence similarity when clustering within HLA-allele-positive subsets. Repertoires with fewer than 30,000 or more than 120,000 public chains, plus five repertoires with anomalous nucleotide sharing, were excluded from co-occurrence clustering. TCRdb provides this immuneACCESS table in a form limited to in-frame rearrangements. Some clones are lacking; in checked studies, under half of them reflect an unresolved V gene, and why the rest are absent is not known. From that table come the V and J calls and clone size; the DNA was used to work out D and trimming. The sample table lists approximately 160,000 clones, around 76% of them with a count of one. Jointly, the top ten make up approximately 1% of the sample.

Material: PBMCs. The chain was built from TRBV11-2 and TRBJ2-7; the best D guess is TRBD1, with 6 bases matching. The source of this sequence is a woman aged 40 to 50 in good health and CMV-seronegative. The nucleotides read TGTGCCAGCAGCTTAACAGGGATCTACGAGCAGTACTTC. Translated, this is CASSLTGIYEQYF.